Presented here are 26 T cell receptor beta chains from one specimen sequenced in a study of shared clonotypes between healthy human individuals. Method: immunoSEQ multiplex PCR; TCRdb's copy keeps in-frame clones and lacks some. The table lists roughly 2.5 million clones, just over 90% of them singletons. Input material: naive CD4+ T cells sorted from blood. Regarding subset: CD45RA+ positively selected. The receptors come from a man between 18 and 29 years old in good health.

The CDR3 is CAWSVVSGGYHNEQFF. In DNA, the CDR3 is TGTGCCTGGAGTGTGGTGAGCGGGGGGTACCACAATGAGCAGTTCTTC. The rearrangement links TRBV30 to TRBJ2-1; 9 positions match TRBD2. In germline, CDR1 is GTSNPN, CDR2 SVGIG (reference sequence). The length of the CDR3 is 16 residues. After removal of 0 bases from V and 5 bases from J, the junction contained 8 bases not matched to a gene. Filled out from reference TRBV30 and TRBJ2-1, the complete variable domain reads SQTIHQWPATLVQPVGSPLSLECTVEGTSNPNLYWYRQAAGRGLQLLFYSVGIGQISSEVPQNLSASRPQDRQFILSSKKLLLSDSGFYLCAWSVVSGGYHNEQFFGPGTRLTVL.

The V call is TRBV27, the J call TRBJ1-6; D is ambiguous. This CDR3 region has 15 residues. Trimming pared 2 bases from V and 2 bases from J, leaving 7 bases between. Germline CDR1 is MNHEY and CDR2 is SMNVEV (reference sequence). The CDR3 here is CASSLRVAYNSPLHF. The CDR3 DNA reads TGTGCCAGCAGTTTACGGGTAGCCTATAATTCACCCCTCCACTTT.

The chain has TRBV10-2 and TRBJ2-7; D remains ambiguous. CDR3 size: 12 residues. V shed 0 bases and J shed 6 bases, with 6 bases lying between them. CDR1 is WSHSY, CDR2 SAAADI, per germline. CDR3 DNA sequence: TGCGCCAGCAGTGAGTCGTACGGCGAGCAGTACTTC. Amino acid sequence: CASSESYGEQYF.

In the case of this clone: Other nucleotide sequences from this sample produce the same CDR3. The V and J genes are TRBV18 and TRBJ1-4; D is unclear. The CDR3 loop spans 13 amino acids. Germline V CDR1 and CDR2: KGHSH, LQKENI. Trimming took off 0 bases at V and 3 bases at J, with 2 bases between the two ends. This chain's CDR3 is CASSPPPNEKLFF. The CDR3 DNA reads TGTGCCAGCTCACCACCGCCTAATGAAAAACTGTTTTTT.

This clone was recorded only once. The chain has TRBV6-1 and TRBJ1-4; D may be TRBD1 (6 bases). V dropped 2 bases and J dropped 3 bases, with 10 bases sitting between them. Germline V gives CDR1 MNHNS, CDR2 SASEGT. The CDR3 length is 15 residues. This chain's CDR3 is CASSERGIPNEKLFF. CDR3 DNA: TGTGCCAGCAGTGAAAGGGGGATCCCTAATGAAAAACTGTTTTTT.

The chain couples TRBV13 to TRBJ2-7; D not certain. V shed 5 bases and J shed 2 bases, with 4 bases lying between them. Germline-derived CDR1 and CDR2 are PRHDT and FYEKMQ (reference sequence). The CDR3 runs 11 residues. CDR3: CASSQAYEQYF. The CDR3 nucleotides read TGTGCCAGCAGCCAAGCCTACGAGCAGTACTTC.

The chain links TRBV6-4 to TRBJ1-3; D gene ambiguous. Germline V CDR1 and CDR2: MRHNA, SNTAGT. The V and J ends lost 5 bases and 0 bases respectively, with 11 bases between them. This CDR3 is built from 15 residues. In DNA, the CDR3 is TGTGCCAGCAGTCCCGGACCGAACTCTGGAAACACCATATATTTT. This codes for CASSPGPNSGNTIYF.

The chain carries TRBV25-1 and TRBJ1-4, with D tentatively TRBD1 (5 bases). This CDR3 has 15 residues. CDR1 is MGHDK, CDR2 SYGVNS, per germline. The ends were cut back, 3 bases at V and 8 bases at J, with 16 bases in the middle. In DNA form, the CDR3 reads TGTGCCAGCAGTGAGGTATTGGGGGTAGGGGAAAAACTGTTTTTT. Translating it yields CASSEVLGVGEKLFF.

The CDR3 coding sequence is TGTGCCAGCAGCTTCCGGACTCGGCGGGATGACTACGAGCAGTACTTC. Amino acids: CASSFRTRRDDYEQYF. The chain links TRBV13 to TRBJ2-7; possibly TRBD2 for D (6 bases). V was clipped by 3 bases and J by 3 bases, with 18 bases between them. Germline lookup yields CDR1 PRHDT and CDR2 FYEKMQ (reference sequence). The CDR3 is 16 amino acids.

The chain employs TRBV5-1 and TRBJ1-4; no firm D call. CDR1 and CDR2 (germline): SGHRS, YFSETQ. V gave up 0 bases and J gave up 4 bases, with 7 bases separating them. CDR3 length: 14 residues. The CDR3 loop is CASSLGQHNEKLFF. DNA for the CDR3: TGCGCCAGCAGCTTGGGGCAGCATAATGAAAAACTGTTTTTT.

The chain recombines TRBV25-1 with TRBJ1-1, with 9 bases fitting TRBD1. The V gene end was trimmed by 3 bases and the J gene end by 0 bases; junction bases not matched to a gene: 5. The germline CDR1 and CDR2 sequences are MGHDK and SYGVNS. This CDR3 has 16 residues. CDR3 protein: CASSDSGTGLNTEAFF. DNA of the CDR3: TGTGCCAGCAGTGATAGCGGGACAGGGCTGAACACTGAAGCTTTCTTT.

Comments on this clone: Other DNA variants within this sample encode the same CDR3. The chain has TRBV7-9 and TRBJ2-5, with a weak D call TRBD1 (5 bases). The CDR3 contains 13 residues. V lost 5 bases and J lost 2, with 9 bases in between. The germline gives CDR1 SEHNR, CDR2 FQNEAQ (reference sequence). CDR3 protein: CASSRDSQETQYF. The CDR3 DNA sequence: TGTGCCAGCAGCCGAGACAGTCAAGAGACCCAGTACTTC.

This clone was seen once. The V and J genes are TRBV5-3 and TRBJ1-1; D not resolved. TRBV5-3 carries the ORF label, with uncertain function. Trimming removed 3 bases at V and 9 bases at J, with 18 bases between. This CDR3 contains 14 residues. The DNA of the CDR3 is TGTGCCAGAAGCTCAAGACCCTGGCCCTTCCAAGCTTTCTTT. It specifies CARSSRPWPFQAFF.

The chain is built from TRBV19 and TRBJ2-1, with 10 bases matching TRBD1. The CDR3 length is 16 residues. Germline loops: CDR1 LNHDA, CDR2 SQIVND (reference sequence). The J segment lost 2 bases and the V segment lost 7 bases, leaving 8 bases of the junction unmatched. CDR3 DNA: TGTGCCAGTATAGCCGGCGGACAGGGGGCCTACAATGAGCAGTTCTTC. Protein: CASIAGGQGAYNEQFF.

The chain is built from TRBV12-5 and TRBJ1-5, with unresolved D. Per the germline V gene, CDR1 is LGHNT and CDR2 is FRNRAP. Trimming pared 2 bases from V and 3 bases from J, leaving 8 bases between. The CDR3 is 14 residues long. CDR3 sequence (DNA): TGTGCTAGTGGTTTGTCAACAGACAATCAGCCCCAGCATTTT. It yields the protein CASGLSTDNQPQHF.

This clone is a singleton in its sample. The genes are TRBV7-2 and TRBJ2-1; 8 nucleotides match TRBD1. The CDR3 spans 15 residues. After removal of 2 bases from V and 2 bases from J, the junction contained 2 bases not matched to a gene. CDR1 is SGHTA, CDR2 FQGNSA, per germline. The CDR3: CASSLSQGAYNEQFF. The CDR3 DNA is TGTGCCAGCAGCTTATCACAGGGGGCCTACAATGAGCAGTTCTTC.

The genes are TRBV5-6 and TRBJ2-1; the match to TRBD1 covers 7 bases. The CDR3 length is 15 residues. From germline, CDR1 is SGHDT and CDR2 YYEEEE. V was clipped by 0 bases and J by 8 bases; unmatched bases: 8. CDR3 sequence: CASSLVIDRVDEQFF. DNA for the CDR3: TGTGCCAGCAGCTTGGTTATAGACAGGGTCGATGAGCAGTTCTTC.

The chain uses TRBV6-5 and TRBJ1-2; D is possibly TRBD1 (5 bases). V was trimmed by 1 base and J by 10 bases, leaving 22 bases between them. The CDR3 is made up of 16 amino acids. Germline CDR1 MNHEY, CDR2 SVGAGI. CDR3 sequence reads: CASSYFWGTAALDYTF. Here the CDR3 DNA reads TGTGCCAGCAGTTACTTCTGGGGGACGGCTGCTCTCGACTACACCTTC.

To note about this clone: This sample also contains other DNA sequences that code for the same CDR3. The V and J genes are TRBV18 and TRBJ2-2; D gene uncertain. Germline values: CDR1 KGHSH, CDR2 LQKENI. The length of the CDR3 is 14 residues. The V end lost 1 base, the J end lost 2 bases, and 5 bases lay between the germline ends. In nucleotides, the CDR3 is TGTGCCAGCTCACCACAGGGAAACACCGGGGAGCTGTTTTTT. Translating gives CASSPQGNTGELFF.

This chain joins TRBV18 and TRBJ2-1; D gene uncertain. Germline CDR1 and CDR2: KGHSH and LQKENI. The CDR3 sequence is 14 residues long. V was cut by 0 bases and J by 8 bases, with 11 bases left in between. In DNA, the CDR3 is TGTGCCAGCTCACCACCGGTCCATACAGATGAGCAGTTCTTC. Its protein is CASSPPVHTDEQFF. Complete variable domain (other parts from reference TRBV18 and TRBJ2-1): NAGVMQNPRHLVRRRGQEARLRCSPMKGHSHVYWYRQLPEEGLKFMVYLQKENIIDESGMPKERFSAEFPKEGPSILRIQQVVRGDSAAYFCASSPPVHTDEQFFGPGTRLTVL.

The chain employs TRBV4-3 and TRBJ2-3, with TRBD2 identical over 11 bases. The germline CDR1 and CDR2 sequences are LGHNA and YSLEER. V shed 0 bases, J shed 13 bases, and the junction held 3 bases outside the gene matches. This CDR3 has 13 residues. The CDR3 bases are TGCGCCAGCAGCCAAGACCTAGCGGGAGGAAAGTATTTT. This encodes CASSQDLAGGKYF.

The chain uses TRBV5-4 and TRBJ1-1; D uncertain. The germline V gene encodes CDR1 SGHNT and CDR2 YYREEE (reference sequence). The V gene lost 3 bases and the J gene lost 4 bases, with 10 bases spanning the gap. The CDR3 runs to 13 residues. In DNA form, the CDR3 reads TGTGCCAGCAGCTACACTACGGGCACTGAAGCTTTCTTT. Translation: CASSYTTGTEAFF.

This chain joins TRBV2 and TRBJ2-1; TRBD2 agrees at 11 bases. The CDR3 has 14 amino acids. V dropped 5 bases and J dropped 6; count of bases not matched to a gene: 3. The germline gives CDR1 SNHLY, CDR2 FYNNEI. CDR3 amino acids: CASSTSGGPNEQFF. CDR3 nucleotide sequence: TGTGCCAGCAGTACTAGCGGGGGCCCCAATGAGCAGTTCTTC.

The chain couples TRBV29-1 to TRBJ2-3; the D is unclear. V lost 4 bases and J 2 bases, leaving 10 bases between the germline ends. From germline, CDR1 is SQVTM and CDR2 ANQGSEA. CDR3 length: 13 amino acids. The CDR3, as DNA: TGCAGCGTTGGACGGCGGTTCACAGATACGCAGTATTTT. Its translation: CSVGRRFTDTQYF.

This clone came up once. CDR3 coding DNA: TGTGCCAGCAGCCCGGGTACAGGGGATGGGCAGCCCCAGCATTTT. Encoded protein: CASSPGTGDGQPQHF. V is TRBV5-4 and J is TRBJ1-5; 7 positions agree with TRBD1. CDR1 and CDR2 (germline): SGHNT, YYREEE (reference sequence). This CDR3 is built from 15 residues. Germline trimming cut 4 bases from V and 7 bases from J; bases unmatched to any gene: 11.

This sequence joins TRBV11-3 and TRBJ1-1; unclear D gene. CDR1 is SGHNT and CDR2 is YENEEA in the germline V gene. The CDR3 sequence is 13 residues long. V was pared by 0 bases and J by 1 base, with 3 bases between. CDR3 in DNA: TGTGCCAGCAGCTTAGAGGCGAACACTGAAGCTTTCTTT. Its translation is CASSLEANTEAFF.